The source of this T cell receptor beta chain is a study of shared clonotypes between healthy human individuals. Generated by immunoSEQ multiplex PCR, the TCRdb table keeps only in-frame clones and is missing some. The sample yields 950,000 to 1,100,000 clones, around 74% seen once. The CDR3 is 16 residues long. The V and J ends lost 7 bases and 0 bases respectively, with 18 bases between them. CDR1 MDHEN and CDR2 SYDVKM come from the germline V gene. The TCR sequence derives from a young man in good health. The sample consisted of memory CD4+ T cells sorted from blood. The sample's subset: CD45RA-negative fraction. V usage is TRBV28 and J usage is TRBJ1-2; D possibly corresponds to TRBD1 (5 bases). In DNA, the CDR3 is TGTGCCAGCACGCCCTACGGGGCCGGCTCTAACTATGGCTACACCTTC. Its protein is CASTPYGAGSNYGYTF.